Sequencing of this T cell receptor beta chain was carried out in a study of blood T cell repertoires in COVID-19. This CDR3 spans 14 amino acids. V gave up 2 bases and J gave up 10 bases, with 12 bases separating them. CDR1 is MNHEY, CDR2 SVGAGI, per germline. Libraries were prepared by immunoSEQ multiplex PCR; TCRdb keeps only in-frame clonotypes and omits some of them. Among over 250,000 clones listed, around 80% were seen once. Participants' own reports of clinical history determined their cohort assignment. The chain carries TRBV6-5 and TRBJ1-6; D is unclear. Sample: PBMCs or T cells enriched from blood (not recorded which). The sequence came from a man aged 30-40 years with acute COVID-19. In DNA, the CDR3 is TGTGCCAGCAGTTACCGGAGGGAAAGATCACCCCTCCACTTT. Residues: CASSYRRERSPLHF.